This is a list of T cell receptor beta chains from one sample in a study of cytomegalovirus exposure and HLA in healthy donors. Data came from immunoSEQ multiplex PCR; TCRdb stores just in-frame clones and leaves some out. The sample lists approximately 200,000 clones; roughly 80% were seen once. The sequencing input was PBMCs. The receptors stem from a woman aged 30 to 39 in good health and CMV-seropositive. Each CDR3 is given with its conserved first and last residue. The D gene is left open where the match is weak. Rows give clone size only sometimes, using once, few, many, or a class for an expanded clone.

CDR3 length	D gene	clone size	J gene	V gene	CDR3 DNA	CDR3 protein
10	-	-	TRBJ2-5	TRBV9	TGTGCCAGGACTCGAGAGACCCAGTACTTC	CARTRETQYF
14	TRBD2	-	TRBJ2-7	TRBV2	TGTGCCAGCAGTCTACTAGCGGCGGTATACGAGCAGTACTTC	CASSLLAAVYEQYF
17	TRBD2	-	TRBJ2-5	TRBV27	TGTGCCAGCAGTTTGGGGGGGGCTAGCGGGAGGTTTGGGACCCAGTACTTC	CASSLGGASGRFGTQYF
15	TRBD1	-	TRBJ2-1	TRBV10-1	TGCGCCAGCATTAACCGGGACAGGGGCTACAATGAGCAGTTCTTC	CASINRDRGYNEQFF
15	TRBD1	-	TRBJ2-3	TRBV5-1	TGCGCCAGCAGCTTGGACAGGGGCAGCACAGATACGCAGTATTTT	CASSLDRGSTDTQYF
14	-	-	TRBJ2-1	TRBV7-8	TGTGCCAGCAGCTTAGCTGGGCTAGCCGGTGAGCAGTTCTTC	CASSLAGLAGEQFF
10	-	-	TRBJ2-7	TRBV6-1	TGTGCCAGCAGGAGCTACGAGCAGTACTTC	CASRSYEQYF
15	TRBD1	-	TRBJ1-4	TRBV9	TGTGCCAGCAGCCCCCTGACAGGGAATTTTGAAAAACTGTTTTTT	CASSPLTGNFEKLFF
16	TRBD2	-	TRBJ2-7	TRBV6-9	TGTGCCAGCAGCATACTAGCGGGCGGAACCTCCTACGAGCAGTACTTC	CASSILAGGTSYEQYF
14	TRBD1	once	TRBJ1-2	TRBV29-1	TGCAGCGTTGGGGTCCCCCGGGACAGTCAGGGCTACACCTTC	CSVGVPRDSQGYTF
16	TRBD2	-	TRBJ2-7	TRBV5-4	TGTGCCAGCAGCCCGGGTCTAGCGGGAGTGCCGACAGTGAGGTACTTC	CASSPGLAGVPTVRYF
14	TRBD2	-	TRBJ2-7	TRBV2	TGTGCCAGCCAACGACTAGCGGGAACCTACGAGCAGTACTTC	CASQRLAGTYEQYF
15	-	-	TRBJ1-5	TRBV28	TGTGCCAGCAACACAGGGAACCATGGCAATCAGCCCCAGCATTTT	CASNTGNHGNQPQHF
13	-	-	TRBJ2-2	TRBV2	TGTGCCAGTCGAAGTCGGGGCACCGGGGAGCTGTTTTTT	CASRSRGTGELFF
16	-	-	TRBJ2-7	TRBV13	TGTGCCAGCAGCTTACCTAGCGGAGGGGGGGCGTACGAGCAGTACTTC	CASSLPSGGGAYEQYF
14	TRBD1	few	TRBJ2-3	TRBV7-2	TGTGCCAGCAGCGCACGGACAGGGGGTAATACGCAGTATTTT	CASSARTGGNTQYF
17	TRBD2	-	TRBJ2-7	TRBV7-8	TGTGCCAGCAGCTTAGGTGGGACTAGCGGGATGTTCTACGAGCAGTACTTC	CASSLGGTSGMFYEQYF
13	-	-	TRBJ1-3	TRBV6-1	TGTGCCAGCAGGGCCTCTTCTGGAAACACCATATATTTT	CASRASSGNTIYF
14	-	-	TRBJ1-1	TRBV28	TGTGCCAGCAGTTTACAGGGGTTCGGCACTGAAGCTTTCTTT	CASSLQGFGTEAFF
13	-	-	TRBJ1-6	TRBV5-1	TGCGCCAGCAGCTTCCGCGGAGATTCACCCCTCCACTTT	CASSFRGDSPLHF
13	-	-	TRBJ1-2	TRBV28	TGTGCCAGCAGTCCTAGGGGAAACTATGGCTACACCTTC	CASSPRGNYGYTF
16	TRBD2	-	TRBJ2-5	TRBV7-2	TGTGCCAGCAGCCGCCGTGGGAGCGGGGGGAGCGGGACCCAGTACTTC	CASSRRGSGGSGTQYF
14	-	-	TRBJ2-1	TRBV5-8	TGTGCCAGCAGCTTTGGGGGACTCATAACGTCTCAGTTCTTC	CASSFGGLITSQFF
15	-	-	TRBJ2-2	TRBV6-5	TGTGCCAGCAGTTACTCGACACCGAACACCGGGGAGCTGTTTTTT	CASSYSTPNTGELFF
17	-	once	TRBJ2-1	TRBV4-2	TGTGCCAGCAGCCACCCGCTTTTGGGGGGTGATTACAATGAGCAGTTCTTC	CASSHPLLGGDYNEQFF
12	-	-	TRBJ1-2	TRBV28	TGTGCCAGCAGAGGGGTAGGCTATGGCTACACCTTC	CASRGVGYGYTF
13	-	-	TRBJ2-2	TRBV9	TGTGCCAGCAGCGTAAAAGCCACCGGGGAGCTGTTTTTT	CASSVKATGELFF
14	-	-	TRBJ1-2	TRBV23-1	TGCGCCAGCGCCGAGAAAGGGGGGGTCTATGGCTACACCTTC	CASAEKGGVYGYTF
18	TRBD1	-	TRBJ2-7	TRBV5-3	TGTGCCAGAAGCTTGGCCGGGACAGGGGGCTCTCCCCTCTACGAGCAGTACTTC	CARSLAGTGGSPLYEQYF
15	TRBD1	-	TRBJ2-5	TRBV6-5	TGTGCCAGCAGTTACTCCAGGGGGCGGCAAGAGACCCAGTACTTC	CASSYSRGRQETQYF
14	-	-	TRBJ2-7	TRBV15	TGTGCCACCAGCAGATTGGGGGGCTCCTACGAGCAGTACTTC	CATSRLGGSYEQYF
14	TRBD1	-	TRBJ2-3	TRBV5-1	TGCGCCAGCAGCGCACAGGGGGTAACAGATACGCAGTATTTT	CASSAQGVTDTQYF
12	-	-	TRBJ1-2	TRBV28	TGTGCCGCCAACAGGGTAGATAATGGCTACACCTTC	CAANRVDNGYTF
14	TRBD1	-	TRBJ2-1	TRBV6-1	TGTGCCAGCAGTGGACAGGGAAACTACAATGAGCAGTTCTTC	CASSGQGNYNEQFF
15	-	-	TRBJ1-3	TRBV5-1	TGCGCCAGCAGCTTACAGGGAAGGTCTGGAAACACCATATATTTT	CASSLQGRSGNTIYF
14	-	-	TRBJ2-5	TRBV23-1	TGCGCCAGCAGGAGCAGGGCCCCTAAAGAGACCCAGTACTTC	CASRSRAPKETQYF
17	TRBD1	-	TRBJ2-1	TRBV27	TGTGCCAGCAGTCCATGGACAGGGCAGGGCCTCAACAATGAGCAGTTCTTC	CASSPWTGQGLNNEQFF
13	-	-	TRBJ1-2	TRBV9	TGTGCCAGCAGCCCCCGGACGGGGTATGGCTACACCTTC	CASSPRTGYGYTF
15	TRBD1	-	TRBJ1-3	TRBV6-5	TGTGCCAGCAGTTACTCGACAGGGGCTGGAAACACCATATATTTT	CASSYSTGAGNTIYF
12	-	-	TRBJ2-3	TRBV27	TGTGCCAGCAGTTTTTCCGCAGATACGCAGTATTTT	CASSFSADTQYF
16	TRBD2	few	TRBJ2-3	TRBV7-8	TGTGCCAGCAGCTTAGTGACGGGGGGACTCACAGATACGCAGTATTTT	CASSLVTGGLTDTQYF
17	TRBD1	-	TRBJ2-7	TRBV7-2	TGTGCCAGCAGCTTAAATCGCGGGACAGGGACTTTCTACGAGCAGTACTTC	CASSLNRGTGTFYEQYF
15	-	-	TRBJ1-2	TRBV28	TGTGCCAGCAGTTATCCTTCTCTCCAGATATATGGCTACACCTTC	CASSYPSLQIYGYTF
16	TRBD2	-	TRBJ2-1	TRBV5-1	TGCGCCAGCACCCCTACCAGCGGGAGCTCCTACAATGAGCAGTTCTTC	CASTPTSGSSYNEQFF
13	-	-	TRBJ1-6	TRBV6-5	TGTGCCAGCAGTTTCTACAGGAATTCACCCCTCCACTTT	CASSFYRNSPLHF
14	-	-	TRBJ1-2	TRBV9	TGTGCCAGCAGCCCTAGGCCAGGGGTCTATGGCTACACCTTC	CASSPRPGVYGYTF
15	TRBD1	few	TRBJ1-2	TRBV29-1	TGCAGCGTTCCCCAGGGGGGCAATCTTAACTATGGCTACACCTTC	CSVPQGGNLNYGYTF
15	TRBD1	-	TRBJ1-1	TRBV28	TGTGCCAGCAGTTTATTCTTACAGGGGGACACTGAAGCTTTCTTT	CASSLFLQGDTEAFF
14	-	-	TRBJ1-1	TRBV4-1	TGCGCCAGCAGCCAAGAAATAGCTAACACTGAAGCTTTCTTT	CASSQEIANTEAFF
15	TRBD1	-	TRBJ1-5	TRBV5-6	TGTGCCAGCAGCTTTGGACAGGGTTCGAATCAGCCCCAGCATTTT	CASSFGQGSNQPQHF
12	-	-	TRBJ1-1	TRBV2	TGTGCCAGCAGGGGACTTCTCGCTGAAGCTTTCTTT	CASRGLLAEAFF
13	TRBD1	-	TRBJ1-5	TRBV5-6	TGTGCCAGCAGCCAGGACAGGGATCAGCCCCAGCATTTT	CASSQDRDQPQHF
13	TRBD1	-	TRBJ1-5	TRBV6-5	TGTGCCAGCAGCCGGACAGGGAATCAGCCCCAGCATTTT	CASSRTGNQPQHF
16	-	-	TRBJ2-1	TRBV4-3	TGCGCCAGCAGCCAAGGGACCGACTATTCCTACAATGAGCAGTTCTTC	CASSQGTDYSYNEQFF